This T cell receptor (beta chain) appears in the sequencing data of a study of blood T cell repertoires in COVID-19. Turning to the study itself: COVID-19 samples from acute and convalescent phases originated in the United States, Italy and Spain.

The study assigned cohorts using participant-reported clinical history. Cohort 3 donors counted as recovered after two negative PCRs, clearance, or resolved symptoms. Only one count was recorded for this clone. Per the study methods: For nucleated cells, counts were estimated from reference gene primer amplification. Profiled with immunoSEQ multiplex PCR; TCRdb holds only in-frame clones, not every one. V and J calls and clone size come straight from that table; D and trimming were deduced from the DNA. Of fewer than 450,000 clones in the sample, roughly 91% are singletons; the top ten hold roughly 1.2%. V lost 4 bases to trimming and J lost 6 bases; unmatched junction nucleotides: 11. The CDR3 totals 15 residues.

The chain has TRBV5-3 and TRBJ1-1; 8 nucleotides agree with TRBD1. TRBV5-3 is sorted into the ORF group, with uncertain function. The TCR comes from a woman between 18 and 30 years old who had recovered from COVID-19. Specimen: PBMCs or T cells enriched from blood (not recorded which). The CDR3 nucleotides are TGTGCCAGAAGCGCCGAGGAACAGGGGGGTCCTGAAGCTTTCTTT. Protein sequence: CARSAEEQGGPEAFF.